The rows below give T cell receptor beta chains drawn from one sample of a study of OX40 agonist ivuxolimab in advanced cancers. The table came from immunoSEQ multiplex PCR; TCRdb's copy has only in-frame clones and leaves some out. The sample includes approximately 47,000 clones, about 90% seen only once; the top ten take 6.7%. The sequencing used CD4+ or CD8+ T cells sorted from blood, collected in a trial of the OX40 agonist ivuxolimab. Receptors originate from an adult with an advanced solid tumor such as melanoma, head and neck, liver or kidney cancer. The CDR3 runs from the conserved cysteine through the conserved F or W. A D gene is named only where the DNA matches it firmly. Size is omitted from some rows. Given values are once, few, many or a class for expanded clones.

v_gene: TRBV6-4; d_gene: TRBD1; len: 16; abundance: -; j_gene: TRBJ2-5; CDR3aa: CASSDSPTGGAETQYF; CDR3nt: TGTGCCAGCAGTGACTCGCCGACAGGGGGAGCAGAGACCCAGTACTTC
v_gene: TRBV29-1; d_gene: -; len: 14; abundance: once; j_gene: TRBJ1-2; CDR3aa: CSVLLPDRSYGYTF; CDR3nt: TGCAGCGTCTTACTCCCCGACAGGAGCTATGGCTACACCTTC
v_gene: TRBV9; d_gene: TRBD1; len: 17; abundance: -; j_gene: TRBJ2-1; CDR3aa: CASSDLPTGGLNNEQFF; CDR3nt: TGTGCCAGCAGCGACCTCCCGACAGGGGGCTTGAACAATGAGCAGTTCTTC
v_gene: TRBV4-1; d_gene: TRBD1; len: 15; abundance: -; j_gene: TRBJ1-1; CDR3aa: CASSQEGGGGTEAFF; CDR3nt: TGCGCCAGCAGCCAAGAAGGAGGGGGCGGGACTGAAGCTTTCTTT
v_gene: TRBV6-4; d_gene: -; len: 15; abundance: -; j_gene: TRBJ2-1; CDR3aa: CASSVQGGPDNEQFF; CDR3nt: TGTGCCAGCAGTGTTCAGGGGGGGCCGGACAATGAGCAGTTCTTC
v_gene: TRBV18; d_gene: -; len: 16; abundance: -; j_gene: TRBJ2-2; CDR3aa: CASSPPNSAMAGELFF; CDR3nt: TGTGCCAGCTCACCACCGAATAGCGCTATGGCCGGGGAGCTGTTTTTT
v_gene: TRBV28; d_gene: -; len: 15; abundance: -; j_gene: TRBJ1-1; CDR3aa: CASSDRDQGGTEAFF; CDR3nt: TGTGCCAGCAGTGACCGGGACCAAGGAGGCACTGAAGCTTTCTTT
v_gene: TRBV6-1; d_gene: -; len: 15; abundance: -; j_gene: TRBJ2-2; CDR3aa: CASSETGRDTGELFF; CDR3nt: TGTGCCAGCAGTGAGACAGGGAGGGATACCGGGGAGCTGTTTTTT
v_gene: TRBV10-3; d_gene: TRBD2; len: 14; abundance: -; j_gene: TRBJ2-1; CDR3aa: CAISGGAEGNEQFF; CDR3nt: TGTGCCATCAGCGGGGGGGCCGAGGGGAATGAGCAGTTCTTC
v_gene: TRBV6-6; d_gene: -; len: 13; abundance: -; j_gene: TRBJ1-1; CDR3aa: CASSQTGYTEAFF; CDR3nt: TGTGCCAGCAGTCAGACAGGTTACACTGAAGCTTTCTTT
v_gene: TRBV6-4; d_gene: -; len: 14; abundance: few; j_gene: TRBJ2-2; CDR3aa: CASSASQDRVELFF; CDR3nt: TGTGCCAGCAGTGCAAGTCAGGATAGAGTGGAGCTGTTTTTT
v_gene: TRBV7-9; d_gene: -; len: 12; abundance: few; j_gene: TRBJ1-6; CDR3aa: CASSIDNSPLHF; CDR3nt: TGTGCCAGCAGCATCGATAATTCACCCCTCCACTTT
v_gene: TRBV4-1; d_gene: -; len: 12; abundance: -; j_gene: TRBJ1-1; CDR3aa: CASSGGFAEAFF; CDR3nt: TGCGCCAGCAGCGGGGGGTTTGCGGAAGCTTTCTTT
v_gene: TRBV2; d_gene: TRBD2; len: 17; abundance: -; j_gene: TRBJ2-1; CDR3aa: CASSPGTSGGNYNEQFF; CDR3nt: TGTGCCAGCAGTCCCGGGACTAGCGGGGGAAACTACAATGAGCAGTTCTTC
v_gene: TRBV4-1; d_gene: -; len: 15; abundance: -; j_gene: TRBJ2-2; CDR3aa: CASSQVNSYPGELFF; CDR3nt: TGCGCCAGCAGCCAAGTCAATAGCTATCCCGGGGAGCTGTTTTTT
v_gene: TRBV30; d_gene: -; len: 12; abundance: -; j_gene: TRBJ2-6; CDR3aa: CAWSPPGTVLTF; CDR3nt: TGTGCCTGGAGTCCCCCCGGGACAGTCCTGACTTTC
v_gene: TRBV29-1; d_gene: -; len: 14; abundance: -; j_gene: TRBJ2-6; CDR3aa: CSVGGLQGANVLTF; CDR3nt: TGCAGCGTTGGCGGGCTGCAAGGGGCCAACGTCCTGACTTTC
v_gene: TRBV6-5; d_gene: -; len: 13; abundance: -; j_gene: TRBJ1-2; CDR3aa: CASSYPSGSGYTF; CDR3nt: TGTGCCAGCAGTTACCCTTCAGGGTCTGGCTACACCTTC
v_gene: TRBV4-1; d_gene: -; len: 17; abundance: -; j_gene: TRBJ2-4; CDR3aa: CASSAHPQGEAKNIQYF; CDR3nt: TGCGCCAGCAGCGCGCACCCCCAAGGGGAGGCCAAAAACATTCAGTACTTC
v_gene: TRBV5-8; d_gene: TRBD1; len: 13; abundance: -; j_gene: TRBJ2-7; CDR3aa: CASVGGARDEQYF; CDR3nt: TGTGCCAGCGTAGGGGGCGCGCGAGACGAGCAGTACTTC
v_gene: TRBV4-1; d_gene: -; len: 16; abundance: -; j_gene: TRBJ1-6; CDR3aa: CASSQVGRVENSPLHF; CDR3nt: TGCGCCAGCAGCCAAGTTGGCAGGGTTGAGAATTCACCCCTCCACTTT
v_gene: TRBV4-1; d_gene: -; len: 14; abundance: -; j_gene: TRBJ1-2; CDR3aa: CASSPDRGLDGYTF; CDR3nt: TGCGCCAGCAGCCCAGACCGAGGGTTAGATGGCTACACCTTC
v_gene: TRBV7-9; d_gene: -; len: 16; abundance: -; j_gene: TRBJ2-7; CDR3aa: CASSLAGAGFPYEQYF; CDR3nt: TGTGCCAGCAGCTTAGCCGGGGCAGGGTTTCCCTACGAGCAGTACTTC
v_gene: TRBV5-6; d_gene: TRBD1; len: 16; abundance: -; j_gene: TRBJ1-1; CDR3aa: CASSNKHRGRRTEAFF; CDR3nt: TGTGCCAGCAGCAATAAACACAGGGGGCGGAGGACTGAAGCTTTCTTT
v_gene: TRBV13; d_gene: -; len: 13; abundance: once; j_gene: TRBJ1-2; CDR3aa: CASSQDINYGYTF; CDR3nt: TGTGCCAGCAGCCAGGACATTAACTATGGCTACACCTTC
v_gene: TRBV19; d_gene: -; len: 14; abundance: few; j_gene: TRBJ1-5; CDR3aa: CASSILRGNQPQHF; CDR3nt: TGTGCCAGTAGTATACTGAGGGGGAATCAGCCCCAGCATTTT
v_gene: TRBV6-1; d_gene: -; len: 14; abundance: -; j_gene: TRBJ2-3; CDR3aa: CASIKDTSTDTQYF; CDR3nt: TGTGCCAGCATCAAGGACACTTCCACAGATACGCAGTATTTT
v_gene: TRBV7-2; d_gene: -; len: 14; abundance: -; j_gene: TRBJ2-5; CDR3aa: CASSLGTDQETQYF; CDR3nt: TGTGCCAGCAGCCTCGGGACGGACCAAGAGACCCAGTACTTC
v_gene: TRBV28; d_gene: TRBD2; len: 12; abundance: -; j_gene: TRBJ2-5; CDR3aa: CASRERGETQYF; CDR3nt: TGTGCCAGCAGAGAGCGGGGGGAGACCCAGTACTTC